Below are 7 T cell receptor beta chains sequenced from a single sample in a study of metastatic and nonmetastatic thyroid tumors. Patients had received no treatment of any kind before thyroid surgery. TCRdb re-called the PCR reads through MiXCR. The table records more than 85,000 clones, less than 10% of them present only once. Sequencing was carried out using blood. Every receptor here comes from a female donor with papillary thyroid cancer or a benign thyroid nodule (not recorded which). Some clones in this sample may be carry-over from other donors' samples.

The chain employs TRBV7-2 and TRBJ2-7; 7 bases line up with TRBD1. Losses at the gene ends were 5 bases for V and 2 bases for J; bases not matched to a gene: 9. Germline V CDR1 and CDR2: SGHTA, FQGNSA. The CDR3 sequence is 15 residues long. The CDR3 protein is CASSPSGQATYEQYF. Here the CDR3 DNA reads TGTGCCAGCAGCCCGAGCGGACAGGCAACCTACGAGCAGTACTTC.

This clone was recorded many times. CDR3 DNA sequence: TGCAGCGTTGAAGGCCCCGGGGCTGGGGCCAACGTCCTGACTTTC. This translates into CSVEGPGAGANVLTF. V and J are TRBV29-1 and TRBJ2-6; TRBD2 is a possible D gene (5 bases). V was trimmed by 1 base and J by 2 bases, leaving 9 bases between them. The CDR3 totals 15 residues. Germline CDR1 SQVTM, CDR2 ANQGSEA.

The chain links TRBV30 to TRBJ1-4, with D perhaps TRBD1 (6 bases). The germline CDR1 and CDR2 sequences are GTSNPN and SVGIG (reference sequence). Trimming left V 4 bases short and J 7 bases short, with 16 bases between. This CDR3 comprises 14 residues. The CDR3 region is CAWNAQGGGEKLFF. The DNA of the CDR3 is TGTGCCTGGAACGCACAGGGAGGGGGTGAAAAACTGTTTTTT. Based on the CDR3 plus reference TRBV30 and TRBJ1-4, the full variable domain is SQTIHQWPATLVQPVGSPLSLECTVEGTSNPNLYWYRQAAGRGLQLLFYSVGIGQISSEVPQNLSASRPQDRQFILSSKKLLLSDSGFYLCAWNAQGGGEKLFFGSGTQLSVL.

This clone was observed many times. This chain joins TRBV20-1 and TRBJ2-1, with D perhaps being TRBD1 or TRBD2 (5 bases each). In germline, CDR1 is DFQATT, CDR2 SNEGSKA (reference sequence). The CDR3 has 12 residues. Trimming took 3 bases from V and 8 from J, leaving 11 bases between them. The CDR3 bases are TGCAGTGCTAGCCGGGACGGGGATGAGCAGTTCTTC. Amino acids: CSASRDGDEQFF.

This clone was observed at least ten times. The chain links TRBV9 to TRBJ1-2, with D perhaps TRBD1 (6 bases). The V end lost 4 bases, the J end lost 4 bases, and 11 bases lay between the germline ends. This CDR3 has 13 residues. In germline, CDR1 is SGDLS, CDR2 YYNGEE. The CDR3 protein is CASSPMDSYGYTF. CDR3 nucleotides: TGTGCCAGCAGCCCAATGGACAGCTATGGCTACACCTTC.

This clone has a count of ten or more. The genes are TRBV19 and TRBJ1-5; TRBD1 matches 9 bases. Trimming took 3 bases from V and 6 from J; bases not matched to a gene: 0. This CDR3 has 13 amino acids. Germline V gene lookup returns CDR1 LNHDA and CDR2 SQIVND (reference sequence). The CDR3 region is CASSMGQGQPQHF. The CDR3 DNA sequence: TGTGCCAGTAGTATGGGACAGGGTCAGCCCCAGCATTTT.

This clone was seen many times. The V call is TRBV6-4, the J call TRBJ1-3; the D gene is possibly TRBD1 (5 bases). This CDR3 has 15 residues. With 6 bases removed from V and 1 base from J, the gap between germline ends came to 13 bases. The germline gives CDR1 MRHNA, CDR2 SNTAGT. Here the CDR3 reads CASSPGPGSGNTIYF. Here the CDR3 DNA reads TGTGCCAGCAGCCCTGGCCCAGGGTCTGGAAACACCATATATTTT.